This entry lists 17 T cell receptor beta chains sequenced from one sample in a study of PD-1 blockade in classical Hodgkin lymphoma. Exposure to brentuximab vedotin varied, and each patient had relapsed following autologous stem cell transplantation. Isolated CD8+ T cells were derived from thawed PBMCs through magnetic negative selection. The protocol was immunoSEQ multiplex PCR, while the TCRdb copy is restricted to in-frame clones and leaves out a portion. The profile covers about 29,000 clones, with around 88% appearing a single time and 6.5% to 7.5% taken by the ten largest. This specimen was CD8+ T cells from blood, taken at baseline. The receptors here all came from a human donor with classical Hodgkin lymphoma.

The chain is built from TRBV27 and TRBJ1-1; a weak D match, TRBD1 (6 bases). Germline values: CDR1 MNHEY, CDR2 SMNVEV (reference sequence). There are 15 residues in the CDR3. V lost 0 bases and J 5 bases, leaving 13 bases between the germline ends. CDR3 protein: CASSLSQQGGTEAFF. The CDR3 bases are TGTGCCAGCAGTTTATCACAACAGGGTGGAACTGAAGCTTTCTTT.

This clone was picked up a small number of times. The chain uses TRBV7-9 and TRBJ1-2; TRBD1 is a possible D gene (5 bases). V lost 0 bases and J lost 8, with 19 bases in between. This CDR3 region has 16 residues. Germline V gene sequence: CDR1 SEHNR, CDR2 FQNEAQ (reference sequence). CDR3 in amino acids: CASSLAGEGIVMGYTF. The CDR3 nucleotides read TGTGCCAGCAGCTTAGCGGGGGAAGGGATAGTGATGGGCTACACCTTC.

The chain carries TRBV7-9 and TRBJ1-2, with a tentative D call TRBD1 (6 bases). The V end lost 3 bases, the J end lost 0 bases, and 17 bases lay between the germline ends. Germline V gene lookup returns CDR1 SEHNR and CDR2 FQNEAQ (reference sequence). CDR3 length: 17 residues. The CDR3 is CASSFVRGLNPNYGYTF. Written as DNA, the CDR3 is TGTGCCAGCAGCTTTGTCAGGGGTCTGAACCCTAACTATGGCTACACCTTC.

The gene calls are TRBV5-6 and TRBJ1-1, with D unclear. The V gene's germline CDR1 is SGHDT and CDR2 YYEEEE. The CDR3 sequence is 14 residues long. The ends were cut back, 0 bases at V and 0 bases at J, with 6 bases in the middle. CDR3 coding DNA: TGTGCCAGCAGCTTGGGTGGGGTGAACACTGAAGCTTTCTTT. Translating gives CASSLGGVNTEAFF.

This clone was recorded only once. This sequence joins TRBV29-1 and TRBJ2-1; a possible D gene is TRBD2 (6 bases). Deletions cut 4 bases from V and 2 bases from J, with 12 bases between. The V gene's germline CDR1 is SQVTM and CDR2 ANQGSEA. The CDR3 contains 14 residues. The DNA of the CDR3 is TGCAGCGTTGGGAGGGCACTCGCCTACAATGAGCAGTTCTTC. This translates into CSVGRALAYNEQFF.

The chain employs TRBV27 and TRBJ2-3; 7 positions match TRBD2. Germline trimming cut 6 bases from V and 6 bases from J; bases unmatched to any gene: 15. The CDR3 spans 16 residues. Germline V gene sequence: CDR1 MNHEY, CDR2 SMNVEV (reference sequence). The CDR3 protein is CASSPGGSSWSDTQYF. The CDR3, as DNA: TGTGCCAGCAGCCCCGGGGGGTCTAGTTGGTCCGATACGCAGTATTTT.

The chain has TRBV5-4 and TRBJ2-3; 8 bases map to TRBD1. The CDR3 covers 15 residues. Germline V gives CDR1 SGHNT, CDR2 YYREEE (reference sequence). The junction had 8 bases not matched to a gene; V was cut back by 4 bases and J by 4 bases. The CDR3 region is CASSHPDREADTQYF. The CDR3 bases are TGTGCCAGCAGCCACCCGGACAGGGAGGCAGATACGCAGTATTTT.

There are a few counts of this clone. This sequence joins TRBV14 and TRBJ1-1; D is possibly TRBD1 (6 bases). Germline V gene sequence: CDR1 SGHDN, CDR2 FVKESK. The CDR3 covers 14 residues. Trimming took off 4 bases at V and 0 bases at J, with 9 bases between the two ends. As DNA, the CDR3 is TGTGCCAGCAGCCCCGGACAGCTGAACACTGAAGCTTTCTTT. It encodes CASSPGQLNTEAFF.

The gene calls are TRBV6-5 and TRBJ2-6; D gene ambiguous. CDR3 length: 15 residues. With 4 bases removed from V and 0 bases from J, the gap between germline ends came to 7 bases. The germline gives CDR1 MNHEY, CDR2 SVGAGI. The CDR3 reads CASSSSTSGANVLTF. The DNA for the CDR3 is TGTGCCAGCAGTTCTTCAACCTCTGGGGCCAACGTCCTGACTTTC.

V is TRBV28 and J is TRBJ2-2; 9 bases fit TRBD1. Germline assignment: CDR1 MDHEN and CDR2 SYDVKM. Unmatched junction bases numbered 7, after V lost 5 bases and J lost 6 bases. CDR3 length: 15 residues. The CDR3 nucleotides are TGTGCCAGCAGTCTACCGGGACAGGGACCCGGGGAGCTGTTTTTT. Translation gives CASSLPGQGPGELFF.

This clone has a handful of counts. This chain links TRBV27 with TRBJ1-2; no firm D call. CDR1 is MNHEY and CDR2 is SMNVEV in the germline V gene (reference sequence). The V end was cut by 0 bases, the J end by 10 bases, with 12 bases between. The CDR3 runs 13 residues. CDR3 loop: CASSLSSTRAYTF. The CDR3 DNA reads as TGTGCCAGCAGTTTATCGTCCACAAGGGCCTACACCTTC.

The chain employs TRBV27 and TRBJ2-7; tentatively, D is TRBD2 (5 bases). The CDR3 is made up of 14 amino acids. Looked up from germline, CDR1 is MNHEY and CDR2 is SMNVEV (reference sequence). Trimming took off 3 bases at V and 4 bases at J, with 13 bases between the two ends. The CDR3 sequence is CASSFGLGDYEQYF. For the CDR3, the DNA is TGTGCCAGCAGTTTCGGACTCGGGGATTACGAGCAGTACTTC.

The CDR3 spells CASSIWVLTGTGLQETQYF. CDR3 DNA: TGTGCCAGCAGCATTTGGGTACTGACCGGGACAGGGCTCCAAGAGACCCAGTACTTC. J is TRBJ2-5 and V is TRBV7-2; TRBD1 aligns across 9 bases. Germline lookup yields CDR1 SGHTA and CDR2 FQGNSA. This CDR3 is 19 amino acids long. The trim removed 5 bases at V and 1 base at J, leaving 17 bases unmatched.

The rearrangement links TRBV2 to TRBJ2-7; D remains unclear. V lost 2 bases and J 1 base, leaving 15 bases between the germline ends. Germline CDR1 SNHLY, CDR2 FYNNEI. The CDR3 runs 16 residues. The CDR3 DNA reads TGTGCCAGCAGTGAAACTTTGACGGGTAAATCCTACGAGCAGTACTTC. This codes for CASSETLTGKSYEQYF.

This chain uses TRBV4-2 with TRBJ1-2, with D unclear. CDR1 and CDR2 (germline): LGHNA, YNFKEQ. Between the trimmed V and J ends, which lost 1 base and 6 bases, there was a span of 18 bases. This CDR3 comprises 16 residues. CDR3 loop: CASSQVVRLATDGYTF. For the CDR3, the DNA is TGTGCCAGCAGCCAAGTAGTCCGCTTGGCCACGGATGGCTACACCTTC.

This chain joins TRBV7-9 and TRBJ2-7, with D hard to call. V was shortened by 5 bases and J by 5 bases, with 10 bases between the two germline ends. The CDR3 extends over 12 amino acids. CDR1 SEHNR and CDR2 FQNEAQ come from the germline V gene (reference sequence). CDR3: CASSVSGDEQYF. The CDR3 DNA reads TGTGCCAGCAGCGTCAGTGGGGACGAGCAGTACTTC.

Details on this clone: The junction does not match germline at one end; this may be a read error. V and J are TRBV7-9 and TRBJ1-1, with 8 nucleotides matching TRBD1. The germline gives CDR1 SEHNR, CDR2 FQNEAQ (reference sequence). The CDR3 is made up of 11 amino acids. CDR3: CASSLGTGRSF. The DNA for the CDR3 is TGTGCCAGCAGCCTGGGGACAGGAAGGTCCTTT.